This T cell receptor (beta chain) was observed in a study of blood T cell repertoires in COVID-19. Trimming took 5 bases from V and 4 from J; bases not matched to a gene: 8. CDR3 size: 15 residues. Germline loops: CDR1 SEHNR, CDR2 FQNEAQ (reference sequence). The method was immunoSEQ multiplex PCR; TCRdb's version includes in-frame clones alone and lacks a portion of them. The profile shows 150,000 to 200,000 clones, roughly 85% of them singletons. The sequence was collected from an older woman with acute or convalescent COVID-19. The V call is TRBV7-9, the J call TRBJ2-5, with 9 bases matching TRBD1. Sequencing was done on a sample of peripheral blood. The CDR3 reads CASSRDRGIGETQYF. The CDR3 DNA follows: TGTGCCAGCAGCCGCGACAGGGGGATTGGAGAGACCCAGTACTTC. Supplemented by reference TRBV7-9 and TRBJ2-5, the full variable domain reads DTGVSQNPRHKITKRGQNVTFRCDPISEHNRLYWYRQTLGQGPEFLTYFQNEAQLEKSRLLSDRFSAERPKGSFSTLEIQRTEQGDSAMYLCASSRDRGIGETQYFGPGTRLLVL.